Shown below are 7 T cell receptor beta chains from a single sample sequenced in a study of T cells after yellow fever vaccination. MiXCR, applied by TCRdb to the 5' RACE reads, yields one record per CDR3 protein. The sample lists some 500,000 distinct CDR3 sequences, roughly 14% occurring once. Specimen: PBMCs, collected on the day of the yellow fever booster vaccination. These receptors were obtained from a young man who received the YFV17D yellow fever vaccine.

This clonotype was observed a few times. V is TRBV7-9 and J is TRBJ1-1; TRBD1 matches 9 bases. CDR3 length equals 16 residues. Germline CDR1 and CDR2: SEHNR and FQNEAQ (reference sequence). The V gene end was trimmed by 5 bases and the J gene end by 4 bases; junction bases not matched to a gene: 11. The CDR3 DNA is TGTGCCAGCAGCGAGAACCCGGGACAGGGAAGCACTGAAGCTTTCTTT. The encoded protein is CASSENPGQGSTEAFF. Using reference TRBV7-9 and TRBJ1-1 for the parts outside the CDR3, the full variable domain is DTGVSQNPRHKITKRGQNVTFRCDPISEHNRLYWYRQTLGQGPEFLTYFQNEAQLEKSRLLSDRFSAERPKGSFSTLEIQRTEQGDSAMYLCASSENPGQGSTEAFFGQGTRLTVV.

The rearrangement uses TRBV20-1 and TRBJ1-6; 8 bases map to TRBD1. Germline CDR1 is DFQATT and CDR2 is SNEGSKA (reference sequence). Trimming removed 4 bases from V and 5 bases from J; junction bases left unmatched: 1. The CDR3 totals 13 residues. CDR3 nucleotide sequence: TGCAGTGCTAAGGACAGGGATAATTCACCCCTCCACTTT. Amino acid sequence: CSAKDRDNSPLHF.

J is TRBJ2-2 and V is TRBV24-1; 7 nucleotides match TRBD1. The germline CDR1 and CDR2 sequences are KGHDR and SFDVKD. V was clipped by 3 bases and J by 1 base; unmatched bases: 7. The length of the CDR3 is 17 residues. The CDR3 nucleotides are TGTGCCACCAGTGATCCTCCGGGACAGCGGAACACCGGGGAGCTGTTTTTT. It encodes CATSDPPGQRNTGELFF.

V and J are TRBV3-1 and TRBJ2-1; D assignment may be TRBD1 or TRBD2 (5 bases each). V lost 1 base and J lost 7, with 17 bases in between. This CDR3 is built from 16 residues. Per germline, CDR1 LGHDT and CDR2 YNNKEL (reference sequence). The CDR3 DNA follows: TGTGCCAGCAGCCAAGGGAGCCGGGACCATCGTAATGAGCAGTTCTTC. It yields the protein CASSQGSRDHRNEQFF.

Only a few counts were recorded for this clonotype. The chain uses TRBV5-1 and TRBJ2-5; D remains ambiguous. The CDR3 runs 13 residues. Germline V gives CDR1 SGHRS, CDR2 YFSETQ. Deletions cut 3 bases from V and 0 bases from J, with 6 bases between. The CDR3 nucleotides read TGCGCCAGCAGCTCACCAAACCAAGAGACCCAGTACTTC. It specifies CASSSPNQETQYF.

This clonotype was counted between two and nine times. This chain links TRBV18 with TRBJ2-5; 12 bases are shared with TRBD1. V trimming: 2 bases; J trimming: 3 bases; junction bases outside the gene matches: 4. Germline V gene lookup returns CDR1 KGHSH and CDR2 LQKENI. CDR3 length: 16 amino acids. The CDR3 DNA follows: TGTGCCAGCTCACCAGGGACAGGGGGCTTGGAAGAGACCCAGTACTTC. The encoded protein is CASSPGTGGLEETQYF.

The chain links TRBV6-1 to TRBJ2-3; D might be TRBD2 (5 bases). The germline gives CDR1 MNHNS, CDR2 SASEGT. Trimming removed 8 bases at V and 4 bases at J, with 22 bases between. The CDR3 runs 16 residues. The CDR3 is CASSPAVAGVADTQYF. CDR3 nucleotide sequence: TGTGCCAGCTCCCCGGCAGTGGCGGGCGTTGCAGATACGCAGTATTTT.